Following are 10 T cell receptor beta chains from one sample sequenced in a study of Graves' ophthalmopathy and Graves' hyperthyroidism. RNA served as the template for amplifying TCR beta CDR3 regions. The first round was an RT-PCR with HTBI primers, and the second round was a multiplex PCR. MiXCR, applied by TCRdb to the multiplex PCR reads, yields one record per CDR3 protein. In the table there are 170,000 or so distinct CDR3 sequences, around two fifths of which are singletons. The sequencing input was peripheral blood. The receptors were gathered from a woman aged 35 to 49 with Graves' ophthalmopathy.

This clonotype was observed many times. This chain links TRBV12-3 or TRBV12-4 with TRBJ1-3; 7 bases line up with TRBD1. This CDR3 comprises 15 residues. V shed 6 bases, J shed 0 bases, and the junction held 5 bases outside the gene matches. The CDR3, as DNA: TGTGCCAGCAGCCCCGGACAGGTCTCTGGAAACACCATATATTTT. Residues: CASSPGQVSGNTIYF.

This rearrangement joins TRBV6-1 to TRBJ2-5, with D tentatively TRBD2 (5 bases). There are 14 residues in the CDR3. Per germline, CDR1 MNHNS and CDR2 SASEGT. V lost 6 bases and J lost 5, with 16 bases in between. The CDR3 DNA is TGTGCCAGCAGCTCATACGGGGTTCGGGAGACCCAGTACTTC. The encoded protein is CASSSYGVRETQYF.

This clonotype has a count of ten or more. Here the CDR3 DNA reads TGCAGTGCTAGACCCACAAACACTGAAGCTTTCTTT. Amino acids: CSARPTNTEAFF. The chain couples TRBV20-1 to TRBJ1-1; the D is unclear. This CDR3 region has 12 residues. CDR1 is DFQATT and CDR2 is SNEGSKA in the germline V gene (reference sequence). V shed 2 bases and J shed 2 bases, with 6 bases lying between them.

This clonotype occurred many times. Being one base from a much bigger clone, this may be a read error. No conserved phenylalanine or tryptophan ends this CDR3, so it is likely a read error. This sequence joins TRBV20-1 and TRBJ1-1; a possible D gene is TRBD1 (6 bases). This CDR3 comprises 12 residues. Germline values: CDR1 DFQATT, CDR2 SNEGSKA (reference sequence). Trimming left V 5 bases short and J 1 base short, with 8 bases between. The CDR3 DNA follows: TGCAGTGCTTACAGGGAGAACACTGAAGCTTTCTCT. Its protein is CSAYRENTEAFS.

The chain employs TRBV6-5 and TRBJ2-1; D call uncertain. The CDR3 runs 11 residues. Trimming took 4 bases from V and 10 from J, leaving 8 bases between them. Germline CDR1 is MNHEY and CDR2 is SVGAGI. The CDR3 is CASSSRNEQFF. Here the CDR3 DNA reads TGTGCCAGCAGTTCGAGGAACGAGCAGTTCTTC.

The V and J genes are TRBV6-5 and TRBJ1-1; D gene uncertain. The CDR3 consists of 14 residues. Looked up from germline, CDR1 is MNHEY and CDR2 is SVGAGI. V was cut by 1 base and J by 5 bases, with 11 bases left in between. As DNA, the CDR3 is TGTGCCAGCAGTTACTTGGGTTCTGGAACTGAAGCTTTCTTT. The encoded protein is CASSYLGSGTEAFF.

The chain joins TRBV2 to TRBJ2-7; 7 nucleotides line up with TRBD1. Germline trimming cut 6 bases from V and 3 bases from J; bases unmatched to any gene: 5. CDR1 and CDR2 from the germline V gene are SNHLY and FYNNEI. The CDR3 has 13 amino acids. For the CDR3, the DNA is TGTGCCAGCAGGAGGGGGCGAAACTACGAGCAGTACTTC. Residues: CASRRGRNYEQYF.

This clonotype was counted many times. The gene calls are TRBV11-1 and TRBJ1-3, with 9 positions matching TRBD1. CDR1 is SGHAT, CDR2 FQDESV, per germline (reference sequence). The CDR3 has 16 residues. V was clipped by 5 bases and J by 2 bases; unmatched bases: 7. The CDR3 here is CASSQLGQGTGNTIYF. CDR3 DNA: TGTGCCAGCAGCCAGCTGGGACAGGGCACTGGAAACACCATATATTTT. The whole variable domain, remainder taken from reference TRBV11-1 and TRBJ1-3, is EAEVAQSPRYKITEKSQAVAFWCDPISGHATLYWYRQILGQGPELLVQFQDESVVDDSQLPKDRFSAERLKGVDSTLKIQPAELGDSAMYLCASSQLGQGTGNTIYFGEGSWLTVV.

This clonotype was seen ten or more times. The chain's CDR3 is CASSSGQGKSYEQYF. The DNA of the CDR3 is TGTGCCAGCAGCTCGGGACAGGGCAAATCCTACGAGCAGTACTTC. This chain joins TRBV7-2 and TRBJ2-7, with 9 bases matching TRBD1. V shed 4 bases, J shed 1 base, and the junction held 5 bases outside the gene matches. The CDR3 runs to 15 residues. The germline gives CDR1 SGHTA, CDR2 FQGNSA.

The rearrangement joins TRBV6-2 or TRBV6-3 to TRBJ1-2, with D maybe TRBD1 (6 bases). This CDR3 has 13 amino acids. The V end lost 8 bases, the J end lost 4 bases, and 14 bases lay between the germline ends. Germline V gene lookup returns CDR1 MNHEY and CDR2 SVGEGT. CDR3 in amino acids: CASGPGDRYGYTF. For the CDR3, the DNA is TGTGCCAGCGGACCAGGGGATCGCTATGGCTACACCTTC.